One T cell receptor (beta chain) is described in this entry. The antigen is unknown. The data were produced by immunoSEQ multiplex PCR, yet TCRdb's version contains in-frame clones alone and is incomplete. The table includes some 10,000 clones, about 69% detected once. The CDR3 runs 15 residues. CDR1 and CDR2 (germline): SEHNR, FQNEAQ (reference sequence). Trimming removed 1 base from V and 1 base from J, with 8 bases in between. The data were obtained in a study of tumor-infiltrating lymphocytes in localized non-small cell lung cancer. For the study at large: Some samples were collected after neoadjuvant chemotherapy; smokers, never-smokers and several histologies were included.

Study results and caveats: No T-cell fraction difference was seen between IM1 and IM2 tumors. TCRbeta sequencing showed higher T cell infiltration in tumors than uninvolved lung.

The sequence was obtained from a human donor with non-small cell lung cancer. The chain is built from TRBV7-9 and TRBJ1-5; D remains ambiguous. Sequences were obtained from lung tumor tissue. The CDR3 coding sequence is TGTGCCAGCAGCTTAGGAAGCTTGAGCAATCAGCCCCAGCATTTT. Amino acid sequence: CASSLGSLSNQPQHF.